The 19 T cell receptor beta chains below were found in one sample sequenced in a study of regulatory T cells in long-lasting Graves disease. For TCR beta, libraries came from iRepertoire HTBI primers and Arm-PCR of CDR3 regions. MiXCR was run by TCRdb on the multiplex PCR reads, yielding one entry per CDR3 protein. The data contain some 350,000 distinct CDR3 sequences, roughly 16% of them seen just once; the ten biggest clones take up 20% to 25%. Sample time point: newly diagnosed GD, antithyroid drugs for less than 3 months. From RNA extracted from PBMCs, the TCR library was made. This sample was also put to use in a study of T cells in Graves' hyperthyroidism and ophthalmopathy.

The material was peripheral blood mononuclear cells (PBMCs), obtained at new diagnosis, from a patient treated with antithyroid drugs. Every receptor here comes from a woman younger than 35 with Graves disease.

This clonotype was recorded a few times. The rearrangement joins TRBV4-2 to TRBJ2-2, with 10 bases matching TRBD2. J lost 6 bases, V lost 0 bases, and 4 bases had no gene match. From germline, CDR1 is LGHNA and CDR2 YNFKEQ. The CDR3 contains 16 residues. In DNA, the CDR3 is TGTGCCAGCAGCCAAGATAGCGGGGGGTTCGCCGGGGAGCTGTTTTTT. Its translation: CASSQDSGGFAGELFF.

Points on this clonotype: A much larger clone sits a single nucleotide away, making a read error possible. The chain couples TRBV25-1 to TRBJ2-4; 13 nucleotides match TRBD2. V shed 4 bases and J 13 bases; nucleotides not matched to a gene: 10. Germline V CDR1 and CDR2: MGHDK, SYGVNS. The CDR3 is 15 residues long. The CDR3 is CASSGGTSGADEQYF. CDR3 DNA: TGTGCCAGCAGTGGAGGGACTAGCGGGGCCGATGAGCAGTACTTC.

This chain connects TRBV28 to TRBJ1-2; 7 bases line up with TRBD1. The CDR3 loop spans 12 amino acids. Germline V lookup: CDR1 MDHEN, CDR2 SYDVKM. V trimming: 6 bases; J trimming: 7 bases; junction bases outside the gene matches: 5. The CDR3 DNA sequence: TGTGCCAGCAGGCGACAGGGCGGTGGCTACACCTTC. Translated: CASRRQGGGYTF.

V usage is TRBV10-3 and J usage is TRBJ2-3; 9 positions agree with TRBD1. The trim removed 6 bases at V and 5 bases at J, leaving 9 bases unmatched. Germline CDR1 ENHRY, CDR2 SYGVKD. The CDR3 totals 15 residues. The CDR3 nucleotides read TGTGCCATCAGCACTCCGGGACAGGGCAGAGATACGCAGTATTTT. Protein: CAISTPGQGRDTQYF.

This clonotype came up many times. V and J are TRBV24-1 and TRBJ2-1, with D perhaps TRBD1 (6 bases). V was trimmed by 5 bases and J by 3 bases, leaving 10 bases between them. The CDR3 has 14 residues. Germline CDR1 KGHDR, CDR2 SFDVKD. CDR3 coding DNA: TGTGCCACCAGTGCCACAGGGAACTACAATGAGCAGTTCTTC. As protein: CATSATGNYNEQFF.

There are many counts of this clonotype. An end of the junction does not agree with germline; a read error may underlie this. CDR3 coding DNA: TGTGCCTGGAGTGGGGTACAGGGAGCCCCTAAGTTT. It is translated as CAWSGVQGAPKF. The genes are TRBV30 and TRBJ1-1; D may be TRBD1 (6 bases). Germline V gives CDR1 GTSNPN, CDR2 SVGIG (reference sequence). The CDR3 length is 12 residues.

At least ten counts were recorded for this clonotype. The gene calls are TRBV5-1 and TRBJ1-4; possibly TRBD1 for D (5 bases). The V gene's germline CDR1 is SGHRS and CDR2 YFSETQ. The CDR3 is 15 residues long. Trimming removed 4 bases at V and 7 bases at J, with 17 bases between. CDR3 sequence reads: CASSLRQTPSEKLFF. The CDR3 bases are TGCGCCAGCAGCCTACGACAGACTCCCAGTGAAAAACTGTTTTTT.

The rearrangement uses TRBV6-1 and TRBJ2-7; 7 bases match TRBD2. CDR3 length: 15 amino acids. CDR1 and CDR2 (germline): MNHNS, SASEGT. The ends lost 4 bases at V and 3 bases at J; junction bases unmatched: 9. The CDR3 nucleotides are TGTGCCAGCAGTGGGGAGCGGGGAAACTACTACGAGCAGTACTTC. Translation gives CASSGERGNYYEQYF.

This clonotype has at least ten counts. V is TRBV24-1 and J is TRBJ2-3, with no clear D. Germline V gene lookup returns CDR1 KGHDR and CDR2 SFDVKD. The CDR3 totals 14 residues. The germline V and J ends were trimmed by 4 bases and 5 bases, with 12 bases remaining between them. This CDR3 is CATSDPTSIDTQYF. The CDR3 DNA reads as TGTGCCACCAGTGACCCCACATCCATAGATACGCAGTATTTT.

This clonotype was seen only a few times. The chain links TRBV30 to TRBJ1-6; D ambiguous. The germline V gene encodes CDR1 GTSNPN and CDR2 SVGIG (reference sequence). The V and J ends lost 0 bases and 6 bases respectively, with 9 bases between them. This CDR3 contains 14 residues. The CDR3 sequence: CAWSVRGSNSPLHF. CDR3 nucleotide sequence: TGTGCCTGGAGTGTACGGGGATCTAATTCACCCCTCCACTTT.

This clonotype was observed many times. The J gene is TRBJ2-3, the V gene TRBV19, with 9 bases matching TRBD2. V dropped 3 bases and J dropped 4; count of bases not matched to a gene: 11. In germline, CDR1 is LNHDA, CDR2 SQIVND (reference sequence). The CDR3 has 17 residues. The CDR3 protein is CASSIGGRGRAADTQYF. CDR3 coding DNA: TGTGCCAGTAGTATCGGGGGTCGCGGGAGGGCTGCAGATACGCAGTATTTT.

The V call is TRBV9, the J call TRBJ1-6; 7 positions agree with TRBD1. J was trimmed by 0 bases and V by 0 bases; bases with no gene match: 3. Germline lookup yields CDR1 SGDLS and CDR2 YYNGEE. CDR3 size: 17 residues. The CDR3 sequence: CASSVAGQSSYNSPLHF. Written as DNA, the CDR3 is TGTGCCAGCAGCGTAGCGGGACAGAGCTCCTATAATTCACCCCTCCACTTT.

This clonotype was seen repeatedly, ten times or more. V and J are TRBV20-1 and TRBJ2-1, with TRBD1 identical over 8 bases. The CDR3 consists of 12 residues. Trimming removed 6 bases from V and 7 bases from J; junction bases left unmatched: 5. In germline, CDR1 is DFQATT, CDR2 SNEGSKA (reference sequence). The DNA of the CDR3 is TGCAGTGCACCGGACAGGGCGAATGAGCAGTTCTTC. It is translated as CSAPDRANEQFF.

The CDR3 DNA reads as TGTGCCAGCAGCCCAAGAGGGGCAGCGGCAGATACGCAGTATTTT. Translation: CASSPRGAAADTQYF. This chain uses TRBV9 with TRBJ2-3, with D perhaps matching TRBD1 or TRBD2 (5 bases each). The CDR3 loop spans 15 amino acids. Trimming stripped 4 bases from V and 4 bases from J, with 16 bases between. CDR1 SGDLS and CDR2 YYNGEE come from the germline V gene.

Details on this clonotype: Just one base apart from a much larger clone, this may be a read error. The chain is built from TRBV11-2 and TRBJ2-7; 10 bases match TRBD2. Germline V lookup: CDR1 SGHAT, CDR2 FQNNGV. The length of the CDR3 is 13 residues. V lost 5 bases to trimming and J lost 9 bases; unmatched junction nucleotides: 7. For the CDR3, the DNA is TGTGCCAGCAGCCAGCGGGGGGGACTCGTGCAGTACTTC. Translating gives CASSQRGGLVQYF.

This clonotype was counted only a few times. The chain has TRBV9 and TRBJ1-2, with D maybe TRBD1 (6 bases). There are 17 residues in the CDR3. CDR1 and CDR2 (germline): SGDLS, YYNGEE. The V gene lost 2 bases and the J gene lost 7 bases, with 24 bases spanning the gap. In DNA form, the CDR3 reads TGTGCCAGCAGCGTCTCCCATCGGGGCAGGGGAATCGGTGGCTACACCTTC. Residues: CASSVSHRGRGIGGYTF.

In this sample, this clonotype turned up many times. This sequence joins TRBV18 and TRBJ2-3, with 7 bases fitting TRBD1. CDR3 length: 16 amino acids. The junction had 12 bases not matched to a gene; V was cut back by 3 bases and J by 6 bases. Germline CDR1 KGHSH, CDR2 LQKENI. The CDR3 spells CASSPTGGQAPDTQYF. DNA for the CDR3: TGTGCCAGCTCACCCACAGGAGGACAGGCTCCGGATACGCAGTATTTT.

This clonotype was counted between two and nine times. J is TRBJ2-7 and V is TRBV6-1; no firm D call. Trimming left V 11 bases short and J 5 bases short, with 13 bases between. The CDR3 has 11 residues. Looked up from germline, CDR1 is MNHNS and CDR2 is SASEGT. CDR3 sequence: CARKIGDEQYF. CDR3 sequence (DNA): TGTGCCCGCAAGATTGGCGACGAGCAGTACTTC.

In its sample, this clonotype was seen many times. V usage is TRBV30 and J usage is TRBJ2-1, with TRBD1 matching over 7 bases. This CDR3 has 14 residues. Trimming removed 4 bases from V and 6 bases from J; junction bases left unmatched: 9. Germline V lookup: CDR1 GTSNPN, CDR2 SVGIG (reference sequence). This CDR3 is CAWTLPGTVNEQFF. DNA of the CDR3: TGTGCCTGGACCCTGCCCGGGACAGTCAATGAGCAGTTCTTC.